This record covers a single T cell receptor beta chain. After removal of 4 bases from V and 5 bases from J, the junction contained 12 bases not matched to a gene. The CDR3 covers 16 residues. Germline assignment: CDR1 LNHDA and CDR2 SQIVND (reference sequence). Donors were all healthy Caucasians. TCRdb analysed the 5' RACE reads with MiXCR anew, one entry per CDR3 protein. The sample carries just over 450,000 distinct CDR3 sequences, 13% to 15% recorded once. This specimen comes from a study of identical twins. These same data were also listed under a study on yellow fever vaccine responses in identical twins.

This rearrangement joins TRBV19 to TRBJ2-5; 8 nucleotides match TRBD2. The sequencing sample was made of CD4+ T cells sorted from blood. This TCR was recovered from a woman between 18 and 29 years old in good health. CDR3 loop: CASSSLPAGRGETQYF. The CDR3 coding sequence is TGTGCCAGTAGTAGCTTGCCTGCCGGGAGGGGTGAGACCCAGTACTTC.